This T cell receptor (beta chain) was identified in a study of identical twins. TCRdb passed the 5' RACE reads through MiXCR, listing each CDR3 protein once. The repertoire includes approximately 230,000 distinct CDR3 sequences, approximately 5.9% of them detected once, and roughly 15% sits in the top ten. The CDR3 loop spans 15 amino acids. CDR1 is SGDLS and CDR2 is YYNGEE in the germline V gene. V lost 0 bases and J lost 4, with 13 bases in between. A few counts support this clonotype. This sample also appeared in a second study, on T cells expressing NK-cell markers. Per that study: Sorting was limited to alpha-beta TCR-expressing T cells with an anti-gamma-delta TCR antibody in several experiments. More than five donors showed dominant NKG2C+ clonotypes comprising about 1.0-7.5% of their CD8+ T cells. Researchers report these clonotypes also headed the CD3+CD56-NKG2C+ fraction in a handful of donors.

The TCR comes from a woman under 30 in good health. The rearrangement links TRBV9 to TRBJ1-1; D is unclear. Sequences were obtained from CD8+ T cells sorted from blood. CDR3 amino acids: CASSVGGQRFTEAFF. DNA for the CDR3: TGTGCCAGCAGCGTAGGAGGGCAGCGGTTCACTGAAGCTTTCTTT.